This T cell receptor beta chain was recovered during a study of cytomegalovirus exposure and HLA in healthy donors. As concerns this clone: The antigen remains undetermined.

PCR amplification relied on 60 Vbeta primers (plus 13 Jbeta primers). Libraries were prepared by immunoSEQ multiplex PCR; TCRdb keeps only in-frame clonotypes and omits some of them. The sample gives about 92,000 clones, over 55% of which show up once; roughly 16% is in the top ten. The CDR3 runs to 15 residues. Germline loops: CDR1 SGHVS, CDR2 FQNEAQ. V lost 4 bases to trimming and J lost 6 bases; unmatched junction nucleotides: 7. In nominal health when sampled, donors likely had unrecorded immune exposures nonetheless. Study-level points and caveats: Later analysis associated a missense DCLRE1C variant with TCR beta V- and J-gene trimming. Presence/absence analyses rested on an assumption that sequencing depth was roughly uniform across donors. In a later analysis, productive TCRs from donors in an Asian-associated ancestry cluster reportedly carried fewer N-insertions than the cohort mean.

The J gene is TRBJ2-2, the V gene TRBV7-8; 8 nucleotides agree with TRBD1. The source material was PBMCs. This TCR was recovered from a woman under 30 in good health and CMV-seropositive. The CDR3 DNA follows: TGTGCCAGCAGCTCCCGACAGGGGTCGTCCGGGGAGCTGTTTTTT. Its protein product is CASSSRQGSSGELFF.